Below, one T cell receptor beta chain is given with its context. V gave up 0 bases and J gave up 12 bases, with 15 bases separating them. The CDR3 is 13 residues long. Germline V gene lookup returns CDR1 SGHAT and CDR2 FQNNGV. This sample stems from a study of blood T cell repertoires in COVID-19. Study context: Nucleic acid was either cDNA or gDNA, and it came from T cells, B-cell-depleted T cells, or PBMCs.

The data were produced by immunoSEQ multiplex PCR, yet TCRdb's version contains in-frame clones alone and is incomplete. The sample lists about 250,000 clones; approximately 89% were seen once. The sequence derives from a woman aged 60-75 years who had recovered from COVID-19. Input material: peripheral blood. The chain couples TRBV11-2 to TRBJ2-7; tentatively, D is TRBD1 (5 bases). CDR3 nucleotides: TGTGCCAGCAGCTTAGATCGACAGAGTGGGTCGTACTTC. Protein product: CASSLDRQSGSYF.